This T cell receptor beta chain appears in the sequencing data of a study of shared clonotypes between healthy human individuals. Points on this clone: What it binds is not known.

TCRdb keeps only in-frame clones here, not all; method: immunoSEQ multiplex PCR. Counted here are about 2.4 million clones, over 85% occurring once; the ten biggest clones make up 0.36%. Study results and limitations: Lower generation probabilities were found for non-shared clonotypes than for those shared by all four donors.

The germline V gene has CDR1 MNHEY and CDR2 SMNVEV (reference sequence). The CDR3 is 15 residues long. Trimming at V came to 6 bases and at J to 2 bases, leaving 4 bases not matched to a gene. The chain recombines TRBV27 with TRBJ2-6, with TRBD2 matching 7 bases. The sequence was collected from a man aged 18 to 35 in good health. Some clones in this sample may be carry-over from other donors' samples. The sample consisted of naive CD4+ T cells from PBMCs. This sample's subset: CD45RA+ positively selected. In DNA form, the CDR3 reads TGTGCCAGCAGAACTGGGGGGGCTGGGGCCAACGTCCTGACTTTC. Translation: CASRTGGAGANVLTF.